This passage covers 6 T cell receptor beta chains from one sample sequenced in a study of blood T cell repertoires in COVID-19. Data came from immunoSEQ multiplex PCR; TCRdb stores just in-frame clones and leaves some out. This sample yields approximately 98,000 clones, of which about 84% are seen a single time; around 10% belongs to the top ten. Sample: peripheral blood. Source of these receptors: a woman aged 80 or over with acute or convalescent COVID-19.

The chain has TRBV9 and TRBJ1-2; 10 bases align to TRBD1. CDR1 SGDLS and CDR2 YYNGEE come from the germline V gene. The V gene end was trimmed by 2 bases and the J gene end by 4 bases; junction bases not matched to a gene: 5. CDR3 length: 15 amino acids. The CDR3 bases are TGTGCCAGCAGCGTGACGACAGGGGGCTTCTATGGCTACACCTTC. Translation gives CASSVTTGGFYGYTF. The whole variable domain, filled in from reference TRBV9 and TRBJ1-2, reads DSGVTQTPKHLITATGQRVTLRCSPRSGDLSVYWYQQSLDQGLQFLIQYYNGEERAKGNILERFSAQQFPDLHSELNLSSLELGDSALYFCASSVTTGGFYGYTFGSGTRLTVV.

The chain links TRBV27 to TRBJ1-2, with D maybe TRBD1 (6 bases). The CDR3 extends over 13 amino acids. Trimming removed 5 bases from V and 4 bases from J, with 11 bases in between. CDR1 and CDR2 (germline): MNHEY, SMNVEV (reference sequence). The CDR3 loop reads CASSLTGGYGYTF. Written as DNA, the CDR3 is TGTGCCAGCAGTCTGACAGGCGGCTATGGCTACACCTTC.

V is TRBV29-1 and J is TRBJ2-5, with a possible D match to TRBD1 (5 bases). In germline, CDR1 is SQVTM, CDR2 ANQGSEA. Between the trimmed V and J ends, which lost 3 bases and 3 bases, there was a span of 14 bases. The CDR3 spans 14 residues. CDR3 sequence: CSVEGPARKETQYF. CDR3 DNA: TGCAGCGTTGAGGGGCCGGCGAGGAAAGAGACCCAGTACTTC.

This clone was counted only a few times. Written as DNA, the CDR3 is TGTGCCAGCAGCTTTAGAGGCGGGGGCACTGAAGCTTTCTTT. Its translation: CASSFRGGGTEAFF. This sequence joins TRBV5-4 and TRBJ1-1; weak D call: TRBD1 (5 bases). The germline gives CDR1 SGHNT, CDR2 YYREEE (reference sequence). There are 14 residues in the CDR3. The V and J ends lost 2 bases and 4 bases respectively, with 12 bases between them. Complete variable domain (other parts from reference TRBV5-4 and TRBJ1-1): ETGVTQSPTHLIKTRGQQVTLRCSSQSGHNTVSWYQQALGQGPQFIFQYYREEENGRGNFPPRFSGLQFPNYSSELNVNALELDDSALYLCASSFRGGGTEAFFGQGTRLTVV.

This chain links TRBV6-5 with TRBJ2-3; D is undetermined. The ends were cut back, 5 bases at V and 4 bases at J, with 13 bases in the middle. The CDR3 length is 14 residues. Germline values: CDR1 MNHEY, CDR2 SVGAGI. The CDR3 loop is CASSLDYGPDTQYF. In DNA form, the CDR3 reads TGTGCCAGCAGTCTAGATTATGGCCCAGATACGCAGTATTTT.

This clone was found a few times. The chain has TRBV12-3 or TRBV12-4 and TRBJ2-7; TRBD1 is a possible D gene (5 bases). This CDR3 is 12 amino acids long. The V end was cut by 7 bases, the J end by 5 bases, with 12 bases between. As DNA, the CDR3 is TGTGCCAGCAAGGGGTGGAATAACGAGCAGTACTTC. It codes for CASKGWNNEQYF.